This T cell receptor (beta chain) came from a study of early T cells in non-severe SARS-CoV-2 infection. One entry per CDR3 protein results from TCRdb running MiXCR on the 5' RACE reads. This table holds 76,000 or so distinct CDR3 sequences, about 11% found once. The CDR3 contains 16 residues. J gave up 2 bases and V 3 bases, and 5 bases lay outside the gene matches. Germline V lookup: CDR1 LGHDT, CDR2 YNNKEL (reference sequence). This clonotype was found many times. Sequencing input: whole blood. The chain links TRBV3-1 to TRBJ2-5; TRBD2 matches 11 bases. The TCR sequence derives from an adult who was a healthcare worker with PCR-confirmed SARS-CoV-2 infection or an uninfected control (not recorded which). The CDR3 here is CASSQGSGGGQETQYF. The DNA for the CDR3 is TGTGCCAGCAGCCAGGGTAGCGGGGGGGGACAAGAGACCCAGTACTTC.